This T cell receptor (beta chain) was profiled in a study of cytomegalovirus exposure and HLA in healthy donors. In the study overall: Ancestry clustering placed 70% to 90% of roughly 410 genotyped donors in the Caucasian-associated cluster. Findings and limits, study-wide: In an earlier analysis, productive rearrangement rates for most beta V segments clustered near 87% or 30%. There was a cluster of highly shared sequence variants that was likely a sequencing artifact.

The study ran its PCR with 60 Vbeta and 13 Jbeta primers. Data came from immunoSEQ multiplex PCR; TCRdb stores just in-frame clones and leaves some out. The profile shows a few hundred thousand clones, 80% to 90% of them singletons. Remarks on this clone: As yet, its antigen is unknown.

Among the donors, all were healthy bone marrow donors. Input material: PBMCs. This receptor was identified in a man in his thirties or forties in good health and CMV-seronegative.

The CDR3: CASSGLLAGANQETQYF. The CDR3 DNA sequence: TGCGCCAGCAGTGGTTTGCTAGCGGGGGCAAACCAAGAGACCCAGTACTTC. The J gene is TRBJ2-5, the V gene TRBV10-2; TRBD2 matches at 10 bases. This CDR3 comprises 17 residues. V gave up 4 bases and J gave up 0 bases; unmatched junction bases: 8. The germline V gene has CDR1 WSHSY and CDR2 SAAADI.